The rows below give T cell receptor beta chains drawn from one sample of a study of blood T cell repertoires in COVID-19. The data were produced by immunoSEQ multiplex PCR, yet TCRdb's version contains in-frame clones alone and is incomplete. The data contain about 93,000 clones, 90% of them seen just once; the ten biggest clones take up approximately 1.5%. The sample was peripheral blood. Source of these receptors: a human donor with active COVID-19. The donor label of this sample is uncertain. Both conserved end residues are part of each CDR3. D genes are given only for firm matches. Some rows have no size entry. The others give once, few or many, or a class for an expanded clone.

TRBJ1-1	TRBV5-6	NA	NA	CASSLAGGLVFNTEAFF	TGTGCCAGCAGCTTGGCCGGTGGTCTCGTGTTTAACACTGAAGCTTTCTTT
TRBJ2-7	TRBV28	TRBD2	NA	CASSWEGLEQYF	TGTGCCAGCAGTTGGGAGGGCCTCGAGCAGTACTTC
TRBJ1-1	TRBV20-1	NA	NA	CSASMERRNTEAFF	TGCAGTGCTAGTATGGAGAGAAGGAACACTGAAGCTTTCTTT
TRBJ1-3	TRBV25-1	NA	NA	CASSEVEWSSGNTIYF	TGTGCCAGCAGTGAAGTCGAGTGGAGCTCTGGAAACACCATATATTTT
TRBJ2-5	TRBV5-1	TRBD2	NA	CASTLMRGAGETQYF	TGCGCCAGCACCTTAATGCGGGGGGCAGGGGAGACCCAGTACTTC
TRBJ1-1	TRBV5-1	NA	NA	CASMRDTNTEAFF	TGCGCCAGCATGAGGGACACAAACACTGAAGCTTTCTTT
TRBJ2-5	TRBV5-1	TRBD2	NA	CASSLAGTSGGTQYF	TGCGCCAGCAGCTTGGCAGGGACTAGCGGGGGGACCCAGTACTTC
TRBJ1-3	TRBV6-6	NA	NA	CASSYTEHSGNTIYF	TGTGCCAGCAGTTACACGGAGCACTCTGGAAACACCATATATTTT
TRBJ1-3	TRBV19	TRBD1	NA	CASTGGDSGNTIYF	TGTGCCAGTACAGGGGGAGACTCTGGAAACACCATATATTTT
TRBJ1-1	TRBV6-5	NA	NA	CASSYSLGAGNTEAFF	TGTGCCAGCAGTTACTCGCTGGGGGCCGGGAACACTGAAGCTTTCTTT
TRBJ1-6	TRBV7-8	TRBD1	NA	CASTTFRNRGDNSPLHF	TGTGCCAGCACGACCTTCCGGAACAGGGGTGATAATTCACCCCTCCACTTT
TRBJ1-2	TRBV7-9	NA	NA	CASSQAGPGGYTF	TGTGCCAGCAGCCAGGCGGGGCCGGGGGGCTACACCTTC
TRBJ1-1	TRBV5-6	NA	NA	CASRVGAGTEAFF	TGTGCCAGCAGAGTGGGGGCAGGCACTGAAGCTTTCTTT
TRBJ1-2	TRBV4-3	NA	NA	CASSQMGFPGNGYTF	TGCGCCAGCAGCCAAATGGGCTTTCCAGGGAATGGCTACACCTTC
TRBJ2-1	TRBV19	NA	NA	CASSIGFNPIIEQFF	TGTGCCAGTAGTATCGGGTTCAACCCTATCATTGAGCAGTTCTTC
TRBJ2-7	TRBV29-1	NA	few	CSVASQVGYEQYF	TGCAGCGTTGCATCGCAGGTGGGCTACGAGCAGTACTTC
TRBJ2-7	TRBV14	TRBD2	NA	CASSFGGTGSYEQYF	TGTGCCAGCAGTTTCGGGGGGACGGGCTCCTACGAGCAGTACTTC
TRBJ2-3	TRBV6-2/TRBV6-3	TRBD1	few	CASSYSRDRSTDTQYF	TGTGCCAGCAGTTACTCCCGGGACAGGAGCACAGATACGCAGTATTTT
TRBJ1-1	TRBV12-3/TRBV12-4	NA	NA	CASSSSGNTEAFF	TGTGCCAGCAGTTCCTCGGGGAACACTGAAGCTTTCTTT
TRBJ1-1	TRBV14	TRBD1	NA	CASSGRDRGPLGEAFF	TGTGCCAGCAGCGGCCGGGACAGGGGTCCCTTGGGTGAAGCTTTCTTT
TRBJ2-1	TRBV11-3	TRBD2	NA	CASSLVQRGSYNEQFF	TGTGCCAGCAGCTTAGTTCAGCGGGGTTCATACAATGAGCAGTTCTTC
TRBJ2-2	TRBV7-8	TRBD1	NA	CASSLTGQGAEAGELFF	TGTGCCAGCAGCTTGACAGGACAGGGGGCAGAAGCCGGGGAGCTGTTTTTT
TRBJ2-7	TRBV7-9	TRBD1	few	CASSLAWDRVEQYF	TGTGCCAGCAGCTTAGCCTGGGACAGGGTCGAGCAGTACTTC
TRBJ2-5	TRBV7-9	TRBD2	NA	CASSFGGTGLQETQYF	TGTGCCAGCAGCTTCGGGGGGACTGGTTTGCAAGAGACCCAGTACTTC
TRBJ1-4	TRBV4-3	NA	NA	CASSHVLAARGSEKLFF	TGCGCCAGCAGCCATGTCCTCGCGGCGAGGGGGAGTGAAAAACTGTTTTTT
TRBJ2-1	TRBV19	NA	NA	CASSRGSNYNEQFF	TGTGCCAGTAGTCGGGGGTCAAACTACAATGAGCAGTTCTTC
TRBJ1-5	TRBV6-1	NA	NA	CASSDNRDQPQHF	TGTGCCAGCAGTGACAACCGGGATCAGCCCCAGCATTTT
TRBJ2-7	TRBV7-8	NA	NA	CASSLEGGGTYEQYF	TGTGCCAGCAGCTTAGAAGGAGGAGGGACCTACGAGCAGTACTTC
TRBJ1-6	TRBV5-6	NA	once	CASSLVRTPYNSPLHF	TGTGCCAGCAGCTTGGTCCGGACTCCCTATAATTCACCCCTCCACTTT
TRBJ1-6	TRBV28	NA	NA	CASSLPYNSPLHF	TGTGCCAGCAGTCTTCCGTATAATTCACCCCTCCACTTT
TRBJ2-1	TRBV29-1	TRBD2	NA	CSVDGLAGASGSYNEQFF	TGCAGCGTGGACGGACTAGCGGGGGCCTCCGGGTCCTACAATGAGCAGTTCTTC
TRBJ2-1	TRBV4-1	TRBD2	NA	CASSQAPSGSYNEQFF	TGCGCCAGCAGCCAAGCGCCTAGCGGCTCCTACAATGAGCAGTTCTTC
TRBJ1-6	TRBV3-1/TRBV3-2	TRBD1	NA	CASSQRTGNNSPLHF	TGTGCCAGCAGCCAACGGACAGGGAATAATTCACCCCTCCACTTT
TRBJ1-5	TRBV19	TRBD1	NA	CASSGTGALRYSNQPQHF	TGTGCCAGTAGTGGGACAGGGGCCCTGAGATATAGCAATCAGCCCCAGCATTTT
TRBJ1-1	TRBV5-1	NA	NA	CASSLGIDRWNTEAFF	TGCGCCAGCAGCTTGGGGATTGACAGGTGGAACACTGAAGCTTTCTTT
TRBJ1-3	TRBV10-2	NA	NA	CASSDRGGGNTIYF	TGCGCCAGCAGTGACAGGGGTGGAGGAAACACCATATATTTT
TRBJ2-1	TRBV7-2	TRBD1	NA	CASSYGQGSYNEQFF	TGTGCCAGCAGTTACGGACAGGGCTCCTACAATGAGCAGTTCTTC
TRBJ1-1	TRBV2	NA	NA	CASIFEVNTEAFF	TGTGCCAGCATATTTGAGGTGAACACTGAAGCTTTCTTT
TRBJ2-3	TRBV29-1	NA	once	CSVEGGGLSTDTQYF	TGCAGCGTTGAAGGGGGAGGATTGAGCACAGATACGCAGTATTTT
TRBJ1-5	TRBV11-2	NA	NA	CASSLGAVDQPQHF	TGTGCCAGCAGCTTAGGGGCAGTCGATCAGCCCCAGCATTTT
TRBJ2-3	TRBV24-1	NA	NA	CATSDQLAGFGTDTQYF	TGTGCCACCAGTGACCAACTGGCAGGATTTGGCACAGATACGCAGTATTTT
TRBJ2-7	TRBV7-9	TRBD1	few	CASSWVDRGYEQYF	TGTGCCAGCAGCTGGGTGGACAGGGGCTACGAGCAGTACTTC
TRBJ1-2	TRBV5-4	TRBD1	NA	CASSLIGGSYGYTF	TGTGCCAGCAGCTTGATAGGGGGCAGCTATGGCTACACCTTC
TRBJ2-3	TRBV19	TRBD2	NA	CASSTNSGPTDTQYF	TGTGCCAGTAGTACGAATAGCGGGCCCACAGATACGCAGTATTTT
TRBJ2-1	TRBV3-1/TRBV3-2	TRBD2	NA	CASSRITGAGGYNEQFF	TGTGCCAGCAGCCGGATTACGGGCGCGGGGGGTTACAATGAGCAGTTCTTC
TRBJ1-4	TRBV2	NA	once	CASSVRQNSNEKLFF	TGTGCCAGCAGTGTCAGACAGAACTCTAATGAAAAACTGTTTTTT
TRBJ2-2	TRBV18	TRBD1	NA	CASSPRDRVPGELFF	TGTGCCAGCTCACCCCGGGACAGGGTCCCCGGGGAGCTGTTTTTT
TRBJ2-7	TRBV27	NA	NA	CASSFSSYEQYF	TGTGCCAGCAGTTTCTCCTCCTACGAGCAGTACTTC
TRBJ2-7	TRBV10-1	NA	NA	CASTSRGCEQYF	TGCGCCAGCACCTCGAGGGGGTGCGAGCAGTACTTC
TRBJ2-3	TRBV7-2	NA	NA	CASSPFTDTQYF	TGTGCCAGCAGCCCATTCACAGATACGCAGTATTTT
TRBJ1-6	TRBV7-9	TRBD1	NA	CASSPGTGDSPLHF	TGTGCCAGCAGCCCCGGGACAGGGGACTCACCCCTCCACTTT
TRBJ2-1	TRBV6-1	NA	once	CASSEDGLGYNEQFF	TGTGCCAGCAGTGAAGATGGACTGGGATACAATGAGCAGTTCTTC